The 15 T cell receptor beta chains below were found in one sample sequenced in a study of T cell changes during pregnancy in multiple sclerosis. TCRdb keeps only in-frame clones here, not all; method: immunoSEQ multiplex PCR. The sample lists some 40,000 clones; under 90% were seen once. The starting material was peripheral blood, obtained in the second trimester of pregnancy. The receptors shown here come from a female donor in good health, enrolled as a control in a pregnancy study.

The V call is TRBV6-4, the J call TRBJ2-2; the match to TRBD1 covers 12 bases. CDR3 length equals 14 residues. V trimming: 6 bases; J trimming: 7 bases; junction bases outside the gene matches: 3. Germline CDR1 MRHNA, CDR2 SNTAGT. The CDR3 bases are TGTGCCAGCAGGGGACAGGGGGCTGGCGGGGAGCTGTTTTTT. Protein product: CASRGQGAGGELFF.

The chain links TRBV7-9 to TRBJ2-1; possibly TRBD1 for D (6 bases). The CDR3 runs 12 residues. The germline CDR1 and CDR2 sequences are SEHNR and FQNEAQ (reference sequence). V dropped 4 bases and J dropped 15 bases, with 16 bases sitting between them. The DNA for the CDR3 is TGTGCCAGCAGCTCTCTTGGGGGCCCCGGGTTCTTC. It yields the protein CASSSLGGPGFF.

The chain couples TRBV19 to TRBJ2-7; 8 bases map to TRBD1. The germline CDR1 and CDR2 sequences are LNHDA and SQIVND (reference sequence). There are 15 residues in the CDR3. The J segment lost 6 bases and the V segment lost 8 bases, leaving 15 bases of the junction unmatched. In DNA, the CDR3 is TGTGCCAGTGGATATGGACAGGGTAAAATCGGCGAGCAGTACTTC. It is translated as CASGYGQGKIGEQYF.

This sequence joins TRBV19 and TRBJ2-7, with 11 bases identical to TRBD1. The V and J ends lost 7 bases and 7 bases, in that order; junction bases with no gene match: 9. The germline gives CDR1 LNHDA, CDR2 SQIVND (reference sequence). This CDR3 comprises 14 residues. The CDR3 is CASKPGQGVGEQYF. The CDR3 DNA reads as TGTGCCAGTAAACCGGGACAGGGGGTAGGTGAGCAGTACTTC.

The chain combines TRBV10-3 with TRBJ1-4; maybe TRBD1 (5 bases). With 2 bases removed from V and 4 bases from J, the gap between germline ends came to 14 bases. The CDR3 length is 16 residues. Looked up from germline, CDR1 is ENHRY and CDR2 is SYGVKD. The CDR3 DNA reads TGTGCCATCAGTGAGACCCGGACACACGATAATGAAAAACTGTTTTTT. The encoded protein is CAISETRTHDNEKLFF.

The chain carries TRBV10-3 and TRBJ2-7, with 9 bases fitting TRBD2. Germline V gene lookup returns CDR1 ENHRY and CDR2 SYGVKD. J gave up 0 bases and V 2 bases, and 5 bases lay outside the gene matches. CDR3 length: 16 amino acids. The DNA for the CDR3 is TGTGCCATCAGTGAGGGGAGCGGGGGGAGCTCCTACGAGCAGTACTTC. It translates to CAISEGSGGSSYEQYF.

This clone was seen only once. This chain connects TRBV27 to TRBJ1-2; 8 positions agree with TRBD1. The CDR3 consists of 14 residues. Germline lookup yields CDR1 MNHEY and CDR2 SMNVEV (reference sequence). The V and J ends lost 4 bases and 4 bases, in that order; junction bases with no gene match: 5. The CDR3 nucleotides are TGTGCCAGCAGTTCTGGACAGGGTTCCTATGGCTACACCTTC. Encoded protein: CASSSGQGSYGYTF.

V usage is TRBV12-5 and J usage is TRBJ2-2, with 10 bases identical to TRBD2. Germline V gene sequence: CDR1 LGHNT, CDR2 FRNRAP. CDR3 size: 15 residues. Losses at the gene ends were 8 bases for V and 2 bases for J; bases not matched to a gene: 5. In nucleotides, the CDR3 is TGTGCTAGTTTGGGACTAGCGATTAACACCGGGGAGCTGTTTTTT. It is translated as CASLGLAINTGELFF.

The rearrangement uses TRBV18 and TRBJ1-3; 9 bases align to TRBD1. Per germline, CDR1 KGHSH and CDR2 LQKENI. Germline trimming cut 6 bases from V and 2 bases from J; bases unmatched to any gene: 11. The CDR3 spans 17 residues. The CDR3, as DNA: TGTGCCAGCTCGTCCACCGGGACAGGGTTTCCTGGAAACACCATATATTTT. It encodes CASSSTGTGFPGNTIYF. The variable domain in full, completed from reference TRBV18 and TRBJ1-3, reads NAGVMQNPRHLVRRRGQEARLRCSPMKGHSHVYWYRQLPEEGLKFMVYLQKENIIDESGMPKERFSAEFPKEGPSILRIQQVVRGDSAAYFCASSSTGTGFPGNTIYFGEGSWLTVV.

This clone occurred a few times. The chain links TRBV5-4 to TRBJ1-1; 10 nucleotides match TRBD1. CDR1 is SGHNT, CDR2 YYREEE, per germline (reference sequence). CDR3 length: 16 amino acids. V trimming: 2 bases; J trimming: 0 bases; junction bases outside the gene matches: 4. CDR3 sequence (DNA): TGTGCCAGCAGCTTCGGGACAGGGGTCATGAACACTGAAGCTTTCTTT. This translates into CASSFGTGVMNTEAFF.

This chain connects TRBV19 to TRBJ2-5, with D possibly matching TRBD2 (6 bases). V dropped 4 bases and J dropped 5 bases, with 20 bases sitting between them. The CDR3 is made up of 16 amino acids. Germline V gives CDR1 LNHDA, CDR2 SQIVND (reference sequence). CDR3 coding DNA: TGTGCCAGTAGTACCCTGGGGCTGGCGGAGGGCGAGACCCAGTACTTC. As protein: CASSTLGLAEGETQYF.

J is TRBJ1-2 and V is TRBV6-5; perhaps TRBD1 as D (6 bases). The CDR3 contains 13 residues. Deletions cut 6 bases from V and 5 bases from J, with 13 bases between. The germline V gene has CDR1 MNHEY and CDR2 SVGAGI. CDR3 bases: TGTGCCAGCAGGAAGACAGGCGAATATGGCTACACCTTC. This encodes CASRKTGEYGYTF.

CDR3 protein: CAISLAGVNEQFF. In nucleotides, the CDR3 is TGTGCCATCAGTTTGGCGGGCGTCAATGAGCAGTTCTTC. The chain joins TRBV10-3 to TRBJ2-1, with D maybe TRBD2 (5 bases). CDR3 length equals 13 residues. With 5 bases removed from V and 6 bases from J, the gap between germline ends came to 11 bases. CDR1 ENHRY and CDR2 SYGVKD come from the germline V gene.

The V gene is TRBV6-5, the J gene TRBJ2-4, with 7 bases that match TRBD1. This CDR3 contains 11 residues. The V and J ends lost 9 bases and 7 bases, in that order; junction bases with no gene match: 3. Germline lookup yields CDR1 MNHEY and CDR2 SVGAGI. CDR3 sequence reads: CASRGQNIQYF. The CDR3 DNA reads TGTGCCAGTAGGGGACAGAACATTCAGTACTTC.

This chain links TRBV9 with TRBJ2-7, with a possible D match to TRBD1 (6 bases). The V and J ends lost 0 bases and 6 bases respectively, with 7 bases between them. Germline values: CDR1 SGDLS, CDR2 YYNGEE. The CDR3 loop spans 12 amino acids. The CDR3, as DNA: TGTGCCAGCAGCGTAGGAGGGGGCGAGCAGTACTTC. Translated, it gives CASSVGGGEQYF.